This T cell receptor (beta chain) stems from a study of T cells expressing NK-cell markers. About the research overall: The study sequenced eight donors, seven HCMV-seropositive and one seronegative.

The authors generated TCR beta cDNA through 5'RACE template switching with UMIs. TCRdb reanalyzed the 5' RACE reads, giving one entry per CDR3 protein sequence and no DNA. Its clone listing holds about 400,000 distinct CDR3 sequences. Per the germline V gene, CDR1 is DFQATT and CDR2 is SNEGSKA (reference sequence). The CDR3 covers 15 residues. The source material was blood T cells: a sorted CD56 or NKG2C T cell subset, CD4+ or CD8+ T cells, or bulk PBMC T cells (not recorded which). The clonotype comes from a woman aged 50 to 60 in good health. The rearrangement joins TRBV20-1 to TRBJ2-2. CDR3: CSARDFGDRTGELFF.